Described below is a single T cell receptor (beta chain) sequence and its context. Its antigen is not known. The sample is drawn from a study of cytomegalovirus exposure and HLA in healthy donors. Regarding the study as a whole: Upon later analysis, TCR association rates were observed to vary by HLA locus, being highest for DRB1 and lowest for HLA-C. In a later analysis, at a false discovery rate of 0.05, under 20,000 TCR beta sequences were associated with HLA alleles.

Germline CDR1 is KGHSH and CDR2 is LQKENI. This CDR3 has 13 residues. V was shortened by 6 bases and J by 2 bases, with 10 bases between the two germline ends. The PCR made use of 60 Vbeta and 13 Jbeta primers. Repertoires were generated with immunoSEQ multiplex PCR, while TCRdb's copy carries only in-frame clones and drops some. The sample lists roughly 80,000 clones, 67% occurring once. The genes are TRBV18 and TRBJ1-2, with a possible D match to TRBD1 (5 bases). The TCR was taken from a woman aged 45-60 years in good health and CMV-seropositive. Sequencing was done on a sample of PBMCs. The DNA of the CDR3 is TGTGCCAGCTCGCAGGGATTCAACTATGGCTACACCTTC. Protein product: CASSQGFNYGYTF.